This T cell receptor (beta chain) was obtained from a study of T cell responses to AZD1222 COVID-19 vaccine. TCRdb's copy holds only in-frame clones and misses some; the assay was immunoSEQ multiplex PCR. The table has about 87,000 clones, 85% to 90% seen once. CDR1 MNHNS and CDR2 SASEGT come from the germline V gene. The CDR3 contains 16 residues. Trimming at V came to 3 bases and at J to 2 bases, leaving 8 bases not matched to a gene. To note about this clone: Its antigen is not known.

Study results and caveats: Across the whole spike, CD4 TCRs peaked at regions 160-218 and 743-854.

The chain is built from TRBV6-1 and TRBJ2-5; 8 nucleotides agree with TRBD2. The sequence derives from an adult in good health. Source: peripheral blood, taken on day 0 of AZD1222 vaccination. The CDR3 loop reads CASSDGVSGGQETQYF. CDR3 sequence (DNA): TGTGCCAGCAGTGACGGTGTGAGCGGGGGACAAGAGACCCAGTACTTC.